The 23 T cell receptor beta chains reported below all come from one sample, sequenced in a study of blood T cell repertoires in COVID-19. Sequenced by immunoSEQ multiplex PCR; TCRdb stores in-frame clones only, minus some. This table has 150,000 to 200,000 clones, about 90% appearing once. Material for sequencing was peripheral blood. These TCRs come from an older woman with COVID-19, enrolled during active disease.

This clone came up once. The chain links TRBV7-9 to TRBJ1-1; possibly TRBD1 for D (5 bases). V gave up 2 bases and J gave up 5 bases, with 18 bases separating them. Germline values: CDR1 SEHNR, CDR2 FQNEAQ (reference sequence). The CDR3 contains 16 residues. CDR3 in amino acids: CASSLSGLRRGTEAFF. The CDR3 bases are TGTGCCAGCAGCTTATCGGGACTCCGAAGGGGAACTGAAGCTTTCTTT.

This sequence joins TRBV14 and TRBJ2-1; a possible D gene is TRBD2 (6 bases). CDR1 SGHDN and CDR2 FVKESK come from the germline V gene. V lost 6 bases, J lost 9 bases, and 12 bases lay in between. The CDR3 runs 12 residues. In DNA form, the CDR3 reads TGTGCCAGCAGGGGACTGCTAGCTGAGCAGTTCTTC. Residues: CASRGLLAEQFF.

The chain joins TRBV5-6 to TRBJ1-1, with D perhaps matching TRBD1 (5 bases). Trimming took 4 bases from V and 5 from J, leaving 18 bases between them. The CDR3 contains 15 residues. The germline V gene encodes CDR1 SGHDT and CDR2 YYEEEE. CDR3 coding DNA: TGTGCCAGCAGCCCGAGAGCGGGGCCGGGGACTGAAGCTTTCTTT. Its translation: CASSPRAGPGTEAFF.

The chain recombines TRBV7-8 with TRBJ2-1, with TRBD2 matching 8 bases. CDR1 and CDR2 from the germline V gene are SGHVS and FQNEAQ. The CDR3 has 15 amino acids. V lost 6 bases, J lost 8 bases, and 12 bases stayed unmatched. This chain's CDR3 is CASRSGTRVLDEQFF. The CDR3 nucleotides are TGTGCCAGCAGATCCGGGACTAGGGTGTTAGATGAGCAGTTCTTC.

This chain uses TRBV19 with TRBJ1-1; perhaps TRBD1 as D (6 bases). CDR1 and CDR2 (germline): LNHDA, SQIVND (reference sequence). The CDR3 extends over 12 amino acids. Trimming stripped 3 bases from V and 12 bases from J, with 14 bases between. CDR3 amino acids: CASSMRQDLSFF. The CDR3 region has the DNA TGTGCCAGTAGTATGCGACAGGACCTCTCTTTCTTT.

V gene TRBV7-2 combines with J gene TRBJ1-1; D perhaps matches TRBD1 (5 bases). V lost 4 bases, J lost 5 bases, and 17 bases lay in between. This CDR3 comprises 15 residues. Germline V gene lookup returns CDR1 SGHTA and CDR2 FQGNSA. CDR3 DNA sequence: TGTGCCAGCAGCTCCCCGGCCGGGGGAGGGACTGAAGCTTTCTTT. Amino acids: CASSSPAGGGTEAFF.

The J gene is TRBJ2-1, the V gene TRBV9, with TRBD2 matching over 11 bases. V was pared by 3 bases and J by 3 bases, with 5 bases of the junction left unmatched. Per germline, CDR1 SGDLS and CDR2 YYNGEE. This CDR3 is built from 16 residues. CDR3 nucleotide sequence: TGTGCCAGCAGCGAGAGACTAGCGGGAAACTACAATGAGCAGTTCTTC. The encoded protein is CASSERLAGNYNEQFF.

The rearrangement uses TRBV6-6 and TRBJ2-1, with a weak D call TRBD2 (5 bases). There are 16 residues in the CDR3. The V and J ends lost 0 bases and 6 bases respectively, with 15 bases between them. The V gene's germline CDR1 is MNHNY and CDR2 SVGAGI (reference sequence). The CDR3, as DNA: TGTGCCAGCAGTTACTCGAGTGACTTCCGGGGCAATGAGCAGTTCTTC. Translating it yields CASSYSSDFRGNEQFF.

V gene TRBV6-5 combines with J gene TRBJ1-2, with D unresolved. This CDR3 is 13 amino acids long. Germline V gene data show CDR1 as MNHEY and CDR2 as SVGAGI. Trimming stripped 5 bases from V and 2 bases from J, with 9 bases between. The CDR3 sequence: CASSLTENYGYTF. DNA for the CDR3: TGTGCCAGCAGTCTTACAGAGAACTATGGCTACACCTTC.

In this sample, this clone turned up many times. V is TRBV6-5 and J is TRBJ2-3; weak D call: TRBD1 (6 bases). The V gene lost 5 bases and the J gene lost 0 bases, with 9 bases spanning the gap. The CDR3 is 14 amino acids. Germline CDR1 and CDR2: MNHEY and SVGAGI. CDR3 DNA: TGTGCCAGCAGTCCGGGACAAAGCACAGATACGCAGTATTTT. It yields the protein CASSPGQSTDTQYF.

This clone has only one observation. The chain links TRBV6-5 to TRBJ1-3; TRBD1 aligns across 10 bases. Germline V gives CDR1 MNHEY, CDR2 SVGAGI. The CDR3 spans 14 residues. V lost 5 bases, J lost 4 bases, and 2 bases stayed unmatched. The CDR3 region is CASSMGQGGNTIYF. DNA for the CDR3: TGTGCCAGCAGTATGGGACAGGGGGGAAACACCATATATTTT.

The chain recombines TRBV7-9 with TRBJ2-1, with 10 nucleotides matching TRBD2. The CDR3 has 14 residues. Germline values: CDR1 SEHNR, CDR2 FQNEAQ (reference sequence). The trim removed 2 bases at V and 10 bases at J, leaving 5 bases unmatched. Here the CDR3 reads CASSLYSGREEQFF. DNA for the CDR3: TGTGCCAGCAGCTTATACAGCGGGAGGGAGGAGCAGTTCTTC. Filled out from reference TRBV7-9 and TRBJ2-1, the complete variable domain reads DTGVSQNPRHKITKRGQNVTFRCDPISEHNRLYWYRQTLGQGPEFLTYFQNEAQLEKSRLLSDRFSAERPKGSFSTLEIQRTEQGDSAMYLCASSLYSGREEQFFGPGTRLTVL.

The chain combines TRBV28 with TRBJ2-7; D possibly corresponds to TRBD1 (7 bases). Per the germline V gene, CDR1 is MDHEN and CDR2 is SYDVKM. Trimming shortened V by 6 bases and J by 1 base, and 13 bases separated the two germline ends. The CDR3 has 14 amino acids. The CDR3 sequence: CASRLQGGSYEQYF. The CDR3 nucleotides read TGTGCCAGCAGGCTTCAGGGGGGATCCTACGAGCAGTACTTC. The full variable domain, completed using reference TRBV28 and TRBJ2-7, is DVKVTQSSRYLVKRTGEKVFLECVQDMDHENMFWYRQDPGLGLRLIYFSYDVKMKEKGDIPEGYSVSREKKERFSLILESASTNQTSMYLCASRLQGGSYEQYFGPGTRLTVT.

V and J are TRBV28 and TRBJ2-5; TRBD2 matches 13 bases. The V gene end was trimmed by 10 bases and the J gene end by 5 bases; junction bases not matched to a gene: 4. The CDR3 loop spans 13 amino acids. Per germline, CDR1 MDHEN and CDR2 SYDVKM. The DNA of the CDR3 is TGTGCCACACTAGCGGGAGGGGTGGAGACCCAGTACTTC. It translates to CATLAGGVETQYF.

Remarks on this clone: This sample includes further DNA sequences coding for the same CDR3. J is TRBJ2-3 and V is TRBV10-3, with 10 bases lining up with TRBD1. This CDR3 is 15 amino acids long. Germline lookup yields CDR1 ENHRY and CDR2 SYGVKD. The V segment lost 3 bases and the J segment 1 base; nucleotides outside the gene matches: 1. CDR3 DNA: TGTGCCATCAGTGAAGACAGGGGGCGCACAGATACGCAGTATTTT. This translates into CAISEDRGRTDTQYF.

This clone appeared a single time. In DNA, the CDR3 is TGTGCCAGCAGAATAAACTACGAGCAGTACTTC. It codes for CASRINYEQYF. The V gene is TRBV27, the J gene TRBJ2-7; D not resolved. The germline gives CDR1 MNHEY, CDR2 SMNVEV (reference sequence). CDR3 size: 11 residues. Trimming removed 6 bases from V and 3 bases from J, with 6 bases in between.

This clone has a single count. The gene calls are TRBV12-3 or TRBV12-4 and TRBJ2-3; the match to TRBD2 covers 7 bases. This CDR3 has 13 amino acids. The junction had 5 bases not matched to a gene; V was cut back by 7 bases and J by 4 bases. CDR3 sequence: CASTTGGADTQYF. The CDR3 nucleotides read TGTGCCAGCACCACGGGAGGCGCAGATACGCAGTATTTT.

The genes are TRBV19 and TRBJ2-4; 9 positions match TRBD1. V was clipped by 3 bases and J by 1 base; unmatched bases: 4. This CDR3 is 16 amino acids long. Germline V CDR1 and CDR2: LNHDA, SQIVND (reference sequence). The CDR3 protein is CASSISGTGAKNIQYF. CDR3 nucleotides: TGTGCCAGTAGTATCTCCGGGACAGGGGCCAAAAACATTCAGTACTTC.

The chain employs TRBV4-3 and TRBJ2-3; D not resolved. This CDR3 has 17 residues. The V end lost 3 bases, the J end lost 1 base, and 17 bases lay between the germline ends. The V gene's germline CDR1 is LGHNA and CDR2 YSLEER. The CDR3 reads CASSQGAWLVGTDTQYF. CDR3 DNA: TGCGCCAGCAGCCAGGGTGCCTGGCTAGTTGGCACAGATACGCAGTATTTT.

The CDR3 DNA is TGTGCCAGCAGTACAGGGGGCTTTGATCAGCCCCAGCATTTT. Protein sequence: CASSTGGFDQPQHF. The chain employs TRBV6-5 and TRBJ1-5; 9 bases agree with TRBD1. The CDR3 totals 14 residues. Germline V gene lookup returns CDR1 MNHEY and CDR2 SVGAGI. V shed 5 bases, J shed 5 bases, and the junction held 4 bases outside the gene matches.

The chain employs TRBV10-3 and TRBJ2-7; 9 nucleotides align to TRBD1. CDR1 ENHRY and CDR2 SYGVKD come from the germline V gene. V trimming: 7 bases; J trimming: 6 bases; junction bases outside the gene matches: 10. The length of the CDR3 is 14 residues. CDR3: CAIKGTGNGAEQYF. CDR3 DNA: TGTGCCATCAAAGGGACAGGGAATGGAGCCGAGCAGTACTTC.

The chain carries TRBV4-3 and TRBJ1-6; 7 bases fit TRBD1. With 5 bases clipped from V and 7 bases from J, the junction kept 8 bases outside the gene matches. In germline, CDR1 is LGHNA, CDR2 YSLEER. The CDR3 length is 15 residues. The CDR3 region has the DNA TGCGCCAGCAGCGGAAGGGACAGCCGAAATTCACCCCTCCACTTT. The encoded protein is CASSGRDSRNSPLHF.

V and J are TRBV9 and TRBJ2-1; 10 bases match TRBD1. In germline, CDR1 is SGDLS, CDR2 YYNGEE. The junction had 5 bases not matched to a gene; V was cut back by 0 bases and J by 5 bases. This CDR3 is built from 16 residues. As DNA, the CDR3 is TGTGCCAGCAGCGTAGCTTGGGACAGGGGCCACAATGAGCAGTTCTTC. Translated: CASSVAWDRGHNEQFF.